Only a few counts were recorded for the clone carrying this T cell receptor beta chain. The antigen remains undetermined. This sample stems from a study of type 1 regulatory T cells. In the study overall: T-allo10 is a Tr1-enriched, alloantigen-specific CD4 T cell product made in vitro.

TCRdb re-derived calls from the reads in MiXCR, one entry per CDR3 protein. The sample yields some 21,000 distinct CDR3 sequences, roughly 50% seen once. Trimming removed 7 bases from V and 3 bases from J, with 18 bases in between. This CDR3 has 14 residues. Germline CDR1 is SQVTM and CDR2 is ANQGSEA. The TCR was taken from a human donor in good health. V gene TRBV29-1 combines with J gene TRBJ2-5; perhaps TRBD2 as D (7 bases). Sequenced: cultured T cells, either the whole culture or a sorted T cell fraction (not recorded which). The CDR3 is CSGSRGGGKETQYF. The CDR3 DNA sequence: TGCAGCGGTTCCAGGGGCGGGGGTAAAGAGACCCAGTACTTC. Full variable domain (remainder filled in from reference TRBV29-1 and TRBJ2-5): SAVISQKPSRDICQRGTSLTIQCQVDSQVTMMFWYRQQPGQSLTLIATANQGSEATYESGFVIDKFPISRPNLTFSTLTVSNMSPEDSSIYLCSGSRGGGKETQYFGPGTRLLVL.